These 11 T cell receptor beta chains share one sample of origin, sequenced in a study of STAT5B mutations in CD4+ large granular lymphocyte leukemia. Assay used: immunoSEQ multiplex PCR; TCRdb lists only in-frame clones, some missing. The sample carries 5,000 or so clones, 88% recorded once. Sequencing used PBMCs. All receptors come from a man aged 35-49 years with CD4+ T-cell large granular lymphocyte leukemia.

The rearrangement joins TRBV29-1 to TRBJ1-2; 7 bases map to TRBD1. The germline CDR1 and CDR2 sequences are SQVTM and ANQGSEA. The CDR3 is 14 residues long. V shed 6 bases, J shed 3 bases, and the junction held 10 bases outside the gene matches. The CDR3 bases are TGCAGCGTAGCAGCGACAGGGTGGGACTATGGCTACACCTTC. It yields the protein CSVAATGWDYGYTF.

This clone was seen more than once but under ten times. V is TRBV7-9 and J is TRBJ2-3; 7 bases align to TRBD2. Trimming removed 5 bases from V and 2 bases from J; junction bases left unmatched: 10. The V gene's germline CDR1 is SEHNR and CDR2 FQNEAQ (reference sequence). The CDR3 is 16 amino acids. The DNA of the CDR3 is TGTGCCAGCAGCCCCCGCTCGCGGGGGAACACAGATACGCAGTATTTT. Translation gives CASSPRSRGNTDTQYF. The full variable domain, in which reference TRBV7-9 and TRBJ2-3 provide the parts outside the CDR3, is DTGVSQNPRHKITKRGQNVTFRCDPISEHNRLYWYRQTLGQGPEFLTYFQNEAQLEKSRLLSDRFSAERPKGSFSTLEIQRTEQGDSAMYLCASSPRSRGNTDTQYFGPGTRLTVL.

The chain couples TRBV5-6 to TRBJ1-5; tentative D call: TRBD1 (5 bases). Germline CDR1 SGHDT, CDR2 YYEEEE. This CDR3 is 15 amino acids long. Trimming took 4 bases from V and 3 from J, leaving 14 bases between them. The CDR3 protein is CASSLTGAHNQPQHF. The CDR3 DNA is TGTGCCAGCAGCCTGACCGGGGCTCACAATCAGCCCCAGCATTTT.

J is TRBJ1-3 and V is TRBV7-2, with 8 bases lining up with TRBD1. The germline CDR1 and CDR2 sequences are SGHTA and FQGNSA. The V gene end was trimmed by 1 base and the J gene end by 3 bases; junction bases not matched to a gene: 5. This CDR3 contains 16 residues. The CDR3 nucleotides are TGTGCCAGCAGCTTAGTACTAGGGACAGGTGGAAACACCATATATTTT. Translated, it gives CASSLVLGTGGNTIYF.

The gene calls are TRBV5-6 and TRBJ1-1; no clear D gene. Trimming took off 4 bases at V and 5 bases at J, with 15 bases between the two ends. The CDR3 has 14 residues. The germline CDR1 and CDR2 sequences are SGHDT and YYEEEE. As DNA, the CDR3 is TGTGCCAGCAGCCCCGGGGAGGGAGGGACTGAAGCTTTCTTT. It yields the protein CASSPGEGGTEAFF.

J is TRBJ2-3 and V is TRBV13, with D possibly matching TRBD1 (6 bases). The CDR3 spans 17 residues. V lost 5 bases to trimming and J lost 0 bases, with 18 bases between them. CDR1 is PRHDT and CDR2 is FYEKMQ in the germline V gene (reference sequence). CDR3 in DNA: TGTGCCAGCAGCACCCGGACAGAAACGACTAGCACAGATACGCAGTATTTT. This translates into CASSTRTETTSTDTQYF.

Remarks on this clone: A single base is all that separates this from a far larger clone, so a read error is likely. The sample contains more than one DNA sequence encoding this CDR3. V gene TRBV5-1 combines with J gene TRBJ2-1; D gene uncertain. This CDR3 has 13 amino acids. The V end was cut by 0 bases, the J end by 7 bases, with 8 bases between. Looked up from germline, CDR1 is SGHRS and CDR2 is YFSETQ. This CDR3 reads CASSLASENEQFF. The CDR3 DNA sequence: TGCGCCAGCAGCTTGGCATCGGAAAATGAGCAGTTCTTC.

The chain is built from TRBV5-1 and TRBJ2-6; tentative D call: TRBD1 (6 bases). Germline V gives CDR1 SGHRS, CDR2 YFSETQ. The CDR3 is made up of 16 amino acids. Between the trimmed V and J ends, which lost 3 bases and 0 bases, there was a span of 10 bases. The DNA for the CDR3 is TGCGCCAGCAGCTACAACAGGGACTCTGGGGCCAACGTCCTGACTTTC. This gives the protein CASSYNRDSGANVLTF.

CDR3 protein: CSVSSTATGSYEQYF. For the CDR3, the DNA is TGCAGCGTGAGTTCGACCGCAACGGGCTCCTACGAGCAGTACTTC. The chain couples TRBV29-1 to TRBJ2-7; D ambiguous. The CDR3 spans 15 residues. CDR1 and CDR2 (germline): SQVTM, ANQGSEA. V shed 6 bases and J shed 0 bases, with 18 bases lying between them.

The chain employs TRBV19 and TRBJ1-4; maybe TRBD1 (6 bases). The V gene lost 2 bases and the J gene lost 7 bases, with 8 bases spanning the gap. The CDR3 length is 13 residues. In germline, CDR1 is LNHDA, CDR2 SQIVND (reference sequence). Here the CDR3 DNA reads TGTGCCAGTAGTATACAAGGGGGTGAAAAACTGTTTTTT. It specifies CASSIQGGEKLFF.

The genes are TRBV19 and TRBJ1-2; D is uncertain. CDR1 is LNHDA, CDR2 SQIVND, per germline (reference sequence). This CDR3 comprises 12 residues. V was clipped by 6 bases and J by 1 base, with 6 bases between them. The CDR3 loop is CASRTVNYGYTF. CDR3 nucleotide sequence: TGTGCCAGTAGGACGGTTAACTATGGCTACACCTTC.